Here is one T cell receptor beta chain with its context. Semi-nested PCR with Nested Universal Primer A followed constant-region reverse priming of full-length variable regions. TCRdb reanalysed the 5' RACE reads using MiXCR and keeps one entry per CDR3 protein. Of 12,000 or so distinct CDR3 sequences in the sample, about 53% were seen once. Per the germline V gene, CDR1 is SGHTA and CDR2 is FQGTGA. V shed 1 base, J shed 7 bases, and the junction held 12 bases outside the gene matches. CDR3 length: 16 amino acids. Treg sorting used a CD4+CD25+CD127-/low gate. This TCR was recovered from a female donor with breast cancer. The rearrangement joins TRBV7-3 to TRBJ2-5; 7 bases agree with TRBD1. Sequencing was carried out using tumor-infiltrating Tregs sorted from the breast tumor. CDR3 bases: TGTGCCAGCAGCTTAATGGGACCAGGGGGACGATCGACCCAGTACTTC. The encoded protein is CASSLMGPGGRSTQYF.